This T cell receptor (beta chain) was identified in a study of blood T cell repertoires in COVID-19. Looking at the study overall: The origin of the acute and convalescent COVID-19 samples was the United States, Italy and Spain.

Here immunoSEQ multiplex PCR was the method, and the copy in TCRdb shows in-frame clones only, minus some. The table records under 200,000 clones, about 82% of them present only once. This clone turned up a few times. Material: peripheral blood. The TCR comes from a man between 65 and 79 years old with active or convalescent COVID-19.

CDR3 sequence reads: CASSTQGEKLFF. The CDR3 DNA follows: TGTGCCAGCAGCACCCAGGGGGAAAAACTGTTTTTT. The chain has TRBV2 and TRBJ1-4, with a possible D match to TRBD1 (6 bases). Trimming stripped 6 bases from V and 8 bases from J, with 10 bases between. The germline V gene has CDR1 SNHLY and CDR2 FYNNEI. This CDR3 spans 12 amino acids.